Listed below are T cell receptor beta chains from one sample, sequenced in a study of shared clonotypes between healthy human individuals. Clones were read by immunoSEQ multiplex PCR, and TCRdb kept only the in-frame ones, dropping some. Of roughly 1,800,000 clones detected, about 95% appear once; the ten largest clones hold roughly 1%. Sequenced: naive CD8+ T cells sorted from blood. These receptors were obtained from a man aged 18 to 29 in good health. Both conserved end residues are trimmed from each CDR3. The D gene is left open where the match is weak. A row's size may be missing; if present it is once, few, many or a size class.

d_call	j_call	v_call	clone_size	cdr3_aa
-	TRBJ2-1	TRBV27	-	ASSLLTPTSHNEQF
-	TRBJ2-1	TRBV11-2	-	ASSPGGAPREQF
-	TRBJ1-3	TRBV7-9	-	ASSVATGRSGNTIY
-	TRBJ2-7	TRBV6-5	-	ASSYGQLVAYEQY
TRBD1	TRBJ2-1	TRBV13	once	ASSPRDSLYNEQF
TRBD1	TRBJ2-7	TRBV27	-	ASSPPGTGSYEQY
-	TRBJ1-3	TRBV6-5	few	ASSYGLGNTIY
-	TRBJ2-7	TRBV7-3	-	ASSRIVRAVNYEQY
TRBD2	TRBJ2-5	TRBV7-8	-	ASSWGLAGTQETQY
TRBD1	TRBJ1-3	TRBV4-1	-	ASSETQGGSGNTIY
TRBD1	TRBJ2-5	TRBV13	-	ASSLRQGEETQY
-	TRBJ2-5	TRBV7-9	-	ASSLARQYQETQY
-	TRBJ2-3	TRBV9	-	ASSVEEGQTDTQY
TRBD1	TRBJ1-6	TRBV7-9	-	ASSSEVLGTGRSPLH
-	TRBJ1-3	TRBV4-3	-	ASSQAYSGNTIY
TRBD1	TRBJ2-7	TRBV27	-	ASSPSQGAIAYEQY
TRBD2	TRBJ2-3	TRBV27	-	ASSLSARAGEVREQY
-	TRBJ2-1	TRBV6-6	-	ASSYSYGSEQF
-	TRBJ2-1	TRBV27	-	ASSRNLDRDNEQF
-	TRBJ1-1	TRBV7-6	once	ASSLRGNTEAF
-	TRBJ1-1	TRBV30	once	AWSHGTEAF
-	TRBJ1-1	TRBV28	-	ASSLLAQRGTEAF
TRBD1	TRBJ1-2	TRBV5-4	-	ASSFTGAEGYT
-	TRBJ2-7	TRBV4-3	-	ASSQIWGSEDEQY
TRBD2	TRBJ2-1	TRBV28	-	ATTSGLSSYNEQF
TRBD1	TRBJ2-3	TRBV10-1	once	ASSAGQASTDTQY
TRBD1	TRBJ1-5	TRBV11-2	-	ASSPGTGYQPQH
TRBD1	TRBJ2-7	TRBV4-1	-	ASSLVGQGGWYEQY
-	TRBJ1-2	TRBV19	-	ATLLVGTSRNMT
-	TRBJ1-5	TRBV4-1	-	ASSQDGGGRSNQPQH
-	TRBJ2-7	TRBV2	-	ASSGGYRAPAQY
-	TRBJ2-7	TRBV2	-	ASSSQATLEYEQY
-	TRBJ2-3	TRBV2	-	ASSDLGQKETDTQY
TRBD1	TRBJ1-6	TRBV27	-	ASSSPPDRGYSPLH
-	TRBJ1-6	TRBV27	once	ASSLEGFNNSPLH
TRBD2	TRBJ2-7	TRBV7-6	once	ASSLGGPSGGYEQY
-	TRBJ2-7	TRBV4-3	-	ASSPTTVYYEQY
-	TRBJ2-2	TRBV9	-	ASSYNTGDNLSGELF
TRBD2	TRBJ2-2	TRBV19	few	ASTWEREAGELF
-	TRBJ2-2	TRBV2	-	ASSEEANTGELF
TRBD1	TRBJ2-7	TRBV7-6	-	ASSFDRVGSEQY
-	TRBJ2-1	TRBV5-6	-	ASSYQGYNEQF
TRBD1	TRBJ2-7	TRBV6-1	-	ASSEPGTASYEQY
-	TRBJ2-2	TRBV7-2	-	ASRDHRTGWTGELF
TRBD2	TRBJ2-7	TRBV11-2	-	ASSWGLPYEQY
-	TRBJ1-2	TRBV6-6	-	ASSYAMGGDGYT
-	TRBJ2-3	TRBV4-1	-	ASSQLVRGEDTQY
-	TRBJ2-5	TRBV16	-	ASSQSVLRVETQY
TRBD1	TRBJ1-2	TRBV5-5	-	ASSLETGFYGYT
TRBD1	TRBJ1-6	TRBV7-9	-	ASSARTGANSPLH
TRBD1	TRBJ1-2	TRBV19	once	ASSMTGGGYGYT
-	TRBJ2-7	TRBV15	-	ATSRDVGGYEQY
TRBD2	TRBJ2-3	TRBV28	-	ASYVVAGGLNYTDTQY
-	TRBJ1-1	TRBV7-6	-	ASSSSREGTNTEAF